The rows below give T cell receptor beta chains drawn from one sample of a study of shared clonotypes between healthy human individuals. Generated by immunoSEQ multiplex PCR, the TCRdb table keeps only in-frame clones and is missing some. In the table there are a few million clones, 85% to 95% of which are singletons. Input material: naive CD4+ T cells sorted from blood. The receptors stem from a young man in good health. Each CDR3 is given with its conserved first and last residue. A D gene is named only where the DNA matches it firmly. A clone size is listed for some rows: how often the clone was seen (once, few, many), or a class if it is expanded.

j_gene	abundance	d_gene	v_gene	CDR3aa	CDR3nt
TRBJ1-5	-	-	TRBV30	CAWSVGSGQFLPQHF	TGTGCCTGGAGTGTAGGGAGCGGACAGTTTTTGCCCCAGCATTTT
TRBJ2-6	-	TRBD1	TRBV28	CASSQPGTGSSGANVLTF	TGTGCCAGCAGTCAACCCGGGACAGGCAGCTCTGGGGCCAACGTCCTGACTTTC
TRBJ2-2	-	-	TRBV5-4	CASSPGGSERTGELFF	TGTGCCAGCAGCCCGGGGGGCAGTGAAAGAACCGGGGAGCTGTTTTTT
TRBJ1-6	-	-	TRBV5-1	CASSLDGRVEAPLHF	TGCGCCAGCAGCTTGGATGGCCGGGTCGAGGCACCCCTCCACTTT
TRBJ2-2	-	TRBD1	TRBV5-4	CASSLSPTGITGELFF	TGTGCCAGCAGCTTATCCCCGACAGGGATCACCGGGGAGCTGTTTTTT
TRBJ2-3	-	-	TRBV5-6	CASSLGGDVGDTQYF	TGTGCCAGCAGCTTAGGGGGTGATGTCGGAGATACGCAGTATTTT
TRBJ2-7	-	-	TRBV2	CASTPVYEQYF	TGTGCCAGCACCCCTGTCTACGAGCAGTACTTC
TRBJ1-4	-	TRBD1	TRBV7-8	CASSRHGTGEEKLFF	TGTGCCAGCAGCCGACACGGGACAGGCGAGGAAAAACTGTTTTTT
TRBJ2-2	-	-	TRBV6-1	CASSRVDANTGELFF	TGTGCCAGCAGTAGGGTGGACGCGAACACCGGGGAGCTGTTTTTT
TRBJ1-6	-	-	TRBV9	CASSPTTGYNSPLHF	TGTGCCAGCAGCCCGACGACAGGCTATAATTCACCCCTCCACTTT
TRBJ2-1	-	-	TRBV14	CASSIPGAYNEQFF	TGTGCCAGCAGCATACCCGGCGCATACAATGAGCAGTTCTTC
TRBJ2-7	-	-	TRBV30	CAWSLGVPQYF	TGTGCCTGGAGTTTAGGGGTCCCGCAGTACTTC
TRBJ2-7	-	TRBD2	TRBV6-5	CASGGVGFYEQYF	TGTGCCAGCGGGGGGGTTGGGTTTTACGAGCAGTACTTC
TRBJ2-5	-	TRBD2	TRBV2	CASSEGSGRAGETQYF	TGTGCCAGCAGCGAGGGTAGCGGGAGGGCTGGAGAGACCCAGTACTTC
TRBJ1-5	-	TRBD1	TRBV18	CASSPNRGQGQPQHF	TGTGCCAGCTCACCTAACAGGGGGCAAGGGCAGCCCCAGCATTTT
TRBJ1-1	-	TRBD1	TRBV5-1	CASSGGQLNTEAFF	TGCGCCAGCAGCGGGGGACAGCTGAACACTGAAGCTTTCTTT
TRBJ2-3	-	-	TRBV13	CASSFRATDTQYF	TGTGCCAGCAGCTTTAGGGCCACAGATACGCAGTATTTT
TRBJ1-5	few	-	TRBV2	CASSLQYQPQHF	TGTGCCAGCAGTTTGCAGTATCAGCCCCAGCATTTT
TRBJ2-5	-	TRBD2	TRBV11-3	CASSPGLAGGRGETQYF	TGTGCCAGCAGCCCTGGACTAGCGGGAGGCCGGGGGGAGACCCAGTACTTC
TRBJ2-1	-	-	TRBV6-5	CASSYDSVGVNEQFF	TGTGCCAGCAGTTACGACAGCGTCGGGGTCAATGAGCAGTTCTTC
TRBJ1-1	-	TRBD1	TRBV6-6	CASSYSTGNVEAFF	TGTGCCAGCAGTTACTCGACAGGGAATGTTGAAGCTTTCTTT
TRBJ2-3	-	-	TRBV5-8	CASSQVDTQYF	TGTGCCAGCAGCCAGGTAGATACGCAGTATTTT
TRBJ2-1	-	-	TRBV6-6	CASSYSLNEQFF	TGTGCCAGCAGTTACAGTCTCAATGAGCAGTTCTTC
TRBJ1-5	-	TRBD1	TRBV30	CAWSPGGVQPQHF	TGTGCCTGGAGTCCAGGGGGCGTTCAGCCCCAGCATTTT
TRBJ2-7	-	-	TRBV6-1	CASSVQVSYEQYF	TGTGCCAGCAGTGTGCAGGTCTCCTACGAGCAGTACTTC
TRBJ2-5	-	-	TRBV19	CASSPDRKQTQYF	TGTGCCAGTAGCCCAGACAGGAAACAGACCCAGTACTTC
TRBJ2-7	-	-	TRBV6-5	CASSYSIGVSYEQYF	TGTGCCAGCAGTTACTCTATAGGGGTGAGCTACGAGCAGTACTTC
TRBJ1-2	-	-	TRBV19	CASSIGTAINYGYTF	TGTGCCAGTAGTATTGGGACGGCAATTAACTATGGCTACACCTTC
TRBJ2-7	-	-	TRBV7-9	CASSSRTVSYEQYF	TGTGCCAGCAGCTCTAGGACAGTTTCCTACGAGCAGTACTTC
TRBJ2-6	-	-	TRBV6-1	CASSEGYYNVLTF	TGTGCCAGCAGTGAGGGATATTACAACGTCCTGACTTTC
TRBJ2-3	-	TRBD1	TRBV5-4	CASSPRQGVFTTDTQYF	TGTGCCAGCAGCCCTCGACAGGGGGTCTTTACCACAGATACGCAGTATTTT
TRBJ2-4	-	-	TRBV6-6	CASWGDKNIQYF	TGTGCCAGCTGGGGGGACAAAAACATTCAGTACTTC
TRBJ2-5	-	TRBD2	TRBV10-2	CAGGVDREAQYF	TGCGCCGGGGGGGTCGATCGCGAGGCCCAGTACTTC
TRBJ1-6	-	TRBD1	TRBV30	CASSTGTDSPLHF	TGTGCCTCCTCGACAGGGACAGATTCACCCCTCCACTTT
TRBJ2-3	-	-	TRBV15	CATSMSPRSDTQYF	TGTGCCACCAGCATGAGTCCCCGGTCAGATACGCAGTATTTT
TRBJ1-2	-	-	TRBV29-1	CSVERDTRYGYGYTF	TGCAGCGTTGAAAGGGACACCCGCTATGGTTATGGCTACACCTTC
TRBJ1-2	-	-	TRBV7-9	CASSLTGNNYGYTF	TGTGCCAGCAGTCTCACAGGGAATAACTATGGCTACACCTTC